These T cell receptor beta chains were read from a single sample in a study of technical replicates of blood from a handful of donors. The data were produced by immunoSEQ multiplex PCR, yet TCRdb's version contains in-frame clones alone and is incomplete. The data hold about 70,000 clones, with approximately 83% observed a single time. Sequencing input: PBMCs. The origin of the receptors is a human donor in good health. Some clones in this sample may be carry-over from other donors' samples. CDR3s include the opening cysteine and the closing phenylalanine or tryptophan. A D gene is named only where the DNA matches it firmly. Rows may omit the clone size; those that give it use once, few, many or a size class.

DNA: TGCGCCAGCAGCCAAGAAATTACAGGGGTCGGCGGCTACACCTTC
CDR3: CASSQEITGVGGYTF
D: TRBD1
J: TRBJ1-2
size: .
V: TRBV4-3

DNA: TGCGCCAGCAGCTCCGCTAGCGGGGGCCTATACAATGAGCAGTTCTTC
CDR3: CASSSASGGLYNEQFF
D: TRBD2
J: TRBJ2-1
size: .
V: TRBV5-1

DNA: TGTGCCAGCAGTGAACCCGACAGGCCCGAGCAGTACTTC
CDR3: CASSEPDRPEQYF
D: .
J: TRBJ2-7
size: .
V: TRBV25-1

DNA: TGTGCCAGCACCCGACAGGGGCAGGTTAACGGGAACACTGAAGCTTTCTTT
CDR3: CASTRQGQVNGNTEAFF
D: TRBD1
J: TRBJ1-1
size: once
V: TRBV7-3

DNA: TGTGCCAGCAGCCTTCCCGGGACAGCAGTCTCACCCCTCCACTTT
CDR3: CASSLPGTAVSPLHF
D: TRBD1
J: TRBJ1-6
size: .
V: TRBV5-8

DNA: TGTGCCACCAGCAGAGACCAAGGACATCTAGAGACCCAGTACTTC
CDR3: CATSRDQGHLETQYF
D: .
J: TRBJ2-5
size: few
V: TRBV15

DNA: TGTGCCTGGAGTGTATCGACTGGAGCTGGCTACGAGCAGTACTTC
CDR3: CAWSVSTGAGYEQYF
D: .
J: TRBJ2-7
size: .
V: TRBV30

DNA: TGTGCCAGCAGCCCCCTCGGCACTGAAGCTTTCTTT
CDR3: CASSPLGTEAFF
D: .
J: TRBJ1-1
size: few
V: TRBV7-9

DNA: TGCGCCAGCAGCCAACCTTCTAGCGGCTCTGGGGCCAACGTCCTGACTTTC
CDR3: CASSQPSSGSGANVLTF
D: TRBD2
J: TRBJ2-6
size: many
V: TRBV4-3

DNA: TGTGCCACCAGCAGAGGGGGGGGGCTTGGTTACGAGCAGTACTTC
CDR3: CATSRGGGLGYEQYF
D: .
J: TRBJ2-7
size: .
V: TRBV15

DNA: TGTGCCAGCAGCTTAGACCAGTTCCCGGGGGGTGGCACTGAAGCTTTCTTT
CDR3: CASSLDQFPGGGTEAFF
D: .
J: TRBJ1-1
size: .
V: TRBV7-8

DNA: TGTGCCAGCAGCGCCGGGACAGGGACATATAATTCACCCCTCCACTTT
CDR3: CASSAGTGTYNSPLHF
D: TRBD1
J: TRBJ1-6
size: .
V: TRBV9

DNA: TGTGCCAGCATGACAGGGTACACAGATACGCAGTATTTT
CDR3: CASMTGYTDTQYF
D: TRBD1
J: TRBJ2-3
size: .
V: TRBV27

DNA: TGTGCCAGCAGGAAAAGACAGGGTTCGGTCGGGGAGCTGTTTTTT
CDR3: CASRKRQGSVGELFF
D: TRBD1
J: TRBJ2-2
size: .
V: TRBV2

DNA: TGTGCCAGCAGCTTAACCCTAGCGGAGACAGATACGCAGTATTTT
CDR3: CASSLTLAETDTQYF
D: TRBD2
J: TRBJ2-3
size: .
V: TRBV7-3

DNA: TGCAGCGTTGGTGGGGACTCCAGGAGCTCCTACAATGAGCAGTTCTTC
CDR3: CSVGGDSRSSYNEQFF
D: .
J: TRBJ2-1
size: .
V: TRBV29-1

DNA: TGTGCCAGCAGTTTATTAGCGGGGGGGCTGGACAATGAGCAGTTCTTC
CDR3: CASSLLAGGLDNEQFF
D: TRBD2
J: TRBJ2-1
size: .
V: TRBV6-5

DNA: TGTGCCAGCAGCTTCCCTACAGGGGATGGCTACACCTTC
CDR3: CASSFPTGDGYTF
D: TRBD1
J: TRBJ1-2
size: .
V: TRBV7-6

DNA: TGTGCCAGCAGTTTACGACAGGGGATCAACTATGGCTACACCTTC
CDR3: CASSLRQGINYGYTF
D: TRBD1
J: TRBJ1-2
size: .
V: TRBV7-9

DNA: TGTGCCAGCAGCTTAAACCCTGCAGGGTTTGAAAAACTGTTTTTT
CDR3: CASSLNPAGFEKLFF
D: .
J: TRBJ1-4
size: .
V: TRBV7-2